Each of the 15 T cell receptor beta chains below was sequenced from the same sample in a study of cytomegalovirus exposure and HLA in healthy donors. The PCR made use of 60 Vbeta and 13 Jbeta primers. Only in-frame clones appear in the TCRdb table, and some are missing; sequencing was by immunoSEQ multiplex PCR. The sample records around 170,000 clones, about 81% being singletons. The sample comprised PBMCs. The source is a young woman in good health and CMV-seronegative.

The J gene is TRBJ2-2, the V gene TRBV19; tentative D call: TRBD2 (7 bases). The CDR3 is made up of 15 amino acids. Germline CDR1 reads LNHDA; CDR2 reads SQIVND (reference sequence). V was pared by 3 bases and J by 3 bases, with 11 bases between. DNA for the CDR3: TGTGCCAGTAGTATGGGGAGGGGGGACACCGGGGAGCTGTTTTTT. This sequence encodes CASSMGRGDTGELFF.

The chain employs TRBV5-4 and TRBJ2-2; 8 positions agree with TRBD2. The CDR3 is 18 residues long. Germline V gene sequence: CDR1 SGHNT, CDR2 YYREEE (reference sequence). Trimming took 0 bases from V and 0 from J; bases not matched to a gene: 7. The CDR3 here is CASSLGWGTSANTGELFF. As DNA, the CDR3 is TGTGCCAGCAGCTTGGGCTGGGGGACTAGTGCGAACACCGGGGAGCTGTTTTTT.

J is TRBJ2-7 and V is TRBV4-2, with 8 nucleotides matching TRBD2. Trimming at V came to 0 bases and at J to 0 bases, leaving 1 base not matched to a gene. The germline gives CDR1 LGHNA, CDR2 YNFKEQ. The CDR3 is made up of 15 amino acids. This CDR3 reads CASSQEGTSSYEQYF. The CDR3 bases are TGTGCCAGCAGCCAAGAAGGGACTAGCTCCTACGAGCAGTACTTC.

The CDR3 sequence: CASSPGESTEAFF. In DNA form, the CDR3 reads TGTGCCAGCAGTCCAGGGGAGAGCACTGAAGCTTTCTTT. The rearrangement links TRBV2 to TRBJ1-1; a weak D match, TRBD1 (6 bases). The ends were cut back, 5 bases at V and 4 bases at J, with 11 bases in the middle. CDR3 length: 13 amino acids. Germline CDR1 SNHLY, CDR2 FYNNEI.

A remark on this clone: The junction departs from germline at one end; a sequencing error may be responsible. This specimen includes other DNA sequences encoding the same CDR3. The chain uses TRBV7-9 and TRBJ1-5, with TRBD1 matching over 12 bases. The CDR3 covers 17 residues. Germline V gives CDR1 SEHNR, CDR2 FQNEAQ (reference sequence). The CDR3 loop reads CASSLTAGTGGSQPQHF. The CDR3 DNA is TGTGCCAGCAGCTTAACGGCCGGGACAGGGGGCTCTCAGCCCCAGCACTTT.

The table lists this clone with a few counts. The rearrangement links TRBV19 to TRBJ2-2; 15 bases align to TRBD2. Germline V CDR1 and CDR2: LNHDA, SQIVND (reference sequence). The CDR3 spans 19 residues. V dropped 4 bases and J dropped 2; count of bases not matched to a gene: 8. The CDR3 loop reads CASSNLPGLAGGNTGELFF. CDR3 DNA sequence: TGTGCCAGTAGTAACTTACCGGGACTAGCGGGGGGAAACACCGGGGAGCTGTTTTTT.

Here the CDR3 reads CASSTPGYEQYF. The CDR3 nucleotides read TGTGCCAGCAGCACTCCAGGGTACGAGCAGTACTTC. This rearrangement joins TRBV9 to TRBJ2-7; tentative D call: TRBD1 (5 bases). Trimming removed 4 bases at V and 4 bases at J, with 9 bases between. Germline CDR1 reads SGDLS; CDR2 reads YYNGEE. The CDR3 covers 12 residues.

The CDR3 loop reads CASSPPGGRNTGELFF. The CDR3 nucleotides read TGTGCCAGCAGCCCCCCGGGGGGCAGGAACACCGGGGAGCTGTTTTTT. J is TRBJ2-2 and V is TRBV7-9; a possible D gene is TRBD2 (7 bases). CDR1 and CDR2 (germline): SEHNR, FQNEAQ (reference sequence). V was clipped by 5 bases and J by 1 base, with 14 bases between them. This CDR3 region has 16 residues.

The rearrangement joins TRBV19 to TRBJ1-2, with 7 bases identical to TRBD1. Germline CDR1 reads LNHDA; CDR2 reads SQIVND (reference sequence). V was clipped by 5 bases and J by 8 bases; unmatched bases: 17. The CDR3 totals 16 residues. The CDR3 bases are TGTGCCAGTAGTCCTCATGAGGACAGGCTAATCACCGGCTACACCTTC. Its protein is CASSPHEDRLITGYTF.

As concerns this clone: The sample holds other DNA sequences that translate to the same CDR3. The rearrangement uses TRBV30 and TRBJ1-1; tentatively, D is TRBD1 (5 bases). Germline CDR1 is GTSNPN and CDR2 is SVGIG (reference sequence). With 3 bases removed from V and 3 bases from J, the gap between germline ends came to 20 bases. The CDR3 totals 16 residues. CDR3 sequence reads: CAWSAGLSSFDTEAFF. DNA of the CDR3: TGTGCCTGGAGCGCAGGGCTCTCCTCCTTTGACACTGAAGCTTTCTTT.

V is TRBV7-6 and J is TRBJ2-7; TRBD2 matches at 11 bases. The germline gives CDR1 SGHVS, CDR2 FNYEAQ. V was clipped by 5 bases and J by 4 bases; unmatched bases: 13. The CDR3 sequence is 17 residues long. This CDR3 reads CASSHGHLAGGDYEQYF. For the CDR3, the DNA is TGTGCCAGCAGCCATGGACACCTAGCGGGGGGAGATTACGAGCAGTACTTC.

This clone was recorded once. The CDR3 here is CASSEGQASTDTQYF. In DNA, the CDR3 is TGTGCCAGCAGTGAGGGACAGGCGAGCACAGATACGCAGTATTTT. The chain is built from TRBV6-4 and TRBJ2-3, with 8 bases that match TRBD1. J was trimmed by 0 bases and V by 3 bases; bases with no gene match: 2. Germline assignment: CDR1 MRHNA and CDR2 SNTAGT. The CDR3 contains 15 residues.

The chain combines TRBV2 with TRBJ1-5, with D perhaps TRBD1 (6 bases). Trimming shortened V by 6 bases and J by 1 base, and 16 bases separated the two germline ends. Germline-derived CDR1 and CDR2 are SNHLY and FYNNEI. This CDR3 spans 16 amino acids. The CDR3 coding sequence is TGTGCCAGCAGCCGTCGGGGGGCGGAAAGCAATCAGCCCCAGCATTTT. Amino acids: CASSRRGAESNQPQHF.

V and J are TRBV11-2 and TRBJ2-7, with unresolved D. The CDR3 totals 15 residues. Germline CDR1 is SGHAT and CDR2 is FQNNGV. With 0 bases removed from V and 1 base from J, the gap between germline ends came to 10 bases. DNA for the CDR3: TGTGCCAGCAGCTTAGATCAGGTGGTTTCCTACGAGCAGTACTTC. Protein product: CASSLDQVVSYEQYF.

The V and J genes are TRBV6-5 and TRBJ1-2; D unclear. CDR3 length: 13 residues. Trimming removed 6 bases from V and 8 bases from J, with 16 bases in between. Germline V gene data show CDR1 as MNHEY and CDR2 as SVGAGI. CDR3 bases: TGTGCCAGCAGGCGGCAGGACTACTCGGGCTACACCTTC. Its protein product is CASRRQDYSGYTF.